A single sample gave rise to the 19 T cell receptor beta chains below, sequenced in a study of radiotherapy plus CTLA-4 blockade in lung cancer. Here immunoSEQ multiplex PCR was the method, and the copy in TCRdb shows in-frame clones only, minus some. The sample has about 51,000 clones, about 77% seen once. Material: peripheral blood, obtained from a patient treated with radiotherapy plus ipilimumab. These receptors were taken from a human donor with non-small cell lung cancer whose response to radiotherapy plus ipilimumab could not be evaluated.

The chain links TRBV6-5 to TRBJ2-7; D is unresolved. The CDR3 runs to 15 residues. Trimming left V 0 bases short and J 0 bases short, with 9 bases between. In germline, CDR1 is MNHEY, CDR2 SVGAGI. CDR3 sequence (DNA): TGTGCCAGCAGTTACTCGTCTGCGTTCTCCTACGAGCAGTACTTC. Translating it yields CASSYSSAFSYEQYF.

The CDR3 sequence is CASSRGTSGTGDTQYF. The CDR3 DNA follows: TGTGCCAGCTCACGAGGGACTAGTGGGACGGGCGATACGCAGTATTTT. V gene TRBV18 combines with J gene TRBJ2-3; 8 nucleotides match TRBD2. V shed 4 bases, J shed 6 bases, and the junction held 12 bases outside the gene matches. CDR3 length: 16 amino acids. Germline assignment: CDR1 KGHSH and CDR2 LQKENI.

This clone was seen a single time. J is TRBJ2-5 and V is TRBV28; tentative D call: TRBD2 (5 bases). CDR1 is MDHEN and CDR2 is SYDVKM in the germline V gene. Trimming shortened V by 3 bases and J by 1 base, and 9 bases separated the two germline ends. The CDR3 runs to 14 residues. The CDR3 protein is CASSFRGFQETQYF. As DNA, the CDR3 is TGTGCCAGCAGTTTCCGAGGGTTCCAAGAGACCCAGTACTTC.

The J gene is TRBJ2-7, the V gene TRBV19; TRBD2 matches 8 bases. The CDR3 sequence is 15 residues long. V was pared by 4 bases and J by 4 bases, with 9 bases of the junction left unmatched. CDR1 and CDR2 (germline): LNHDA, SQIVND (reference sequence). The CDR3 bases are TGTGCCAGTAGTACCCAAGCGGGAGCGCGGTACGAGCAGTACTTC. Translation gives CASSTQAGARYEQYF.

The V gene is TRBV5-4, the J gene TRBJ1-1; TRBD1 might be the D (6 bases). The V gene lost 0 bases and the J gene lost 4 bases, with 13 bases spanning the gap. From germline, CDR1 is SGHNT and CDR2 YYREEE (reference sequence). The CDR3 spans 15 residues. This CDR3 reads CASSLDRVLGTEAFF. CDR3 in DNA: TGTGCCAGCAGCTTGGACAGGGTTTTGGGCACTGAAGCTTTCTTT.

The chain employs TRBV2 and TRBJ2-1; 8 positions agree with TRBD2. Germline assignment: CDR1 SNHLY and CDR2 FYNNEI. This CDR3 has 15 residues. With V trimmed by 7 bases and J by 2 bases, 7 bases remained unmatched. CDR3 region: CASTQGREAYNEQFF. The DNA for the CDR3 is TGTGCCAGCACCCAGGGGCGGGAGGCCTACAATGAGCAGTTCTTC.

The chain has TRBV7-2 and TRBJ2-7, with a tentative D call TRBD1 (6 bases). From germline, CDR1 is SGHTA and CDR2 FQGNSA. CDR3 size: 14 residues. The V and J ends lost 5 bases and 1 base respectively, with 12 bases between them. CDR3 in amino acids: CASSIRQDSYEQYF. The CDR3 nucleotides are TGTGCCAGCAGCATCCGACAGGATTCCTACGAGCAGTACTTC.

The V gene is TRBV28, the J gene TRBJ2-7; 12 bases match TRBD1. The CDR3 is 15 residues long. The germline V gene has CDR1 MDHEN and CDR2 SYDVKM. J was trimmed by 0 bases and V by 6 bases; bases with no gene match: 3. The CDR3 is CASRRDRGPSYEQYF. The CDR3 DNA reads TGTGCCAGCAGACGGGACAGGGGGCCCTCCTACGAGCAGTACTTC.

This chain connects TRBV28 to TRBJ1-2, with D maybe TRBD1 (6 bases). Germline V CDR1 and CDR2: MDHEN, SYDVKM. The CDR3 runs to 14 residues. V was trimmed by 6 bases and J by 8 bases, leaving 19 bases between them. The CDR3 DNA reads TGTGCCAGCAGAAATGCGAGGGGGGGGACCGGCTACACCTTC. Translation: CASRNARGGTGYTF.

Regarding this clone: At one end, the junction sequence differs from germline, possibly due to a read error. CDR3 bases: TGTGCCAGCTCTCCACTAGCGGCTTCCTACAATGAGCAGTTCTTC. As protein: CASSPLAASYNEQFF. This chain uses TRBV18 with TRBJ2-1; 8 nucleotides line up with TRBD2. Germline CDR1 and CDR2: KGHSH and LQKENI. There are 15 residues in the CDR3.

This clone was detected a few times. V gene TRBV4-3 combines with J gene TRBJ2-1; 7 bases map to TRBD1. CDR3 length equals 17 residues. From germline, CDR1 is LGHNA and CDR2 YSLEER. V shed 0 bases, J shed 0 bases, and the junction held 5 bases outside the gene matches. CDR3 loop: CASSQDDDRVSYNEQFF. CDR3 nucleotide sequence: TGCGCCAGCAGCCAAGACGATGACAGGGTCTCCTACAATGAGCAGTTCTTC.

This rearrangement joins TRBV13 to TRBJ1-1, with 9 bases lining up with TRBD1. The V and J ends lost 5 bases and 11 bases, in that order; junction bases with no gene match: 6. The CDR3 runs 12 residues. Germline V gives CDR1 PRHDT, CDR2 FYEKMQ (reference sequence). DNA for the CDR3: TGTGCCAGCAGCCCAAGGGACAGGGATGCTTTCTTT. Translated, it gives CASSPRDRDAFF.

V is TRBV5-1 and J is TRBJ2-1; tentative D call: TRBD1 (6 bases). The CDR3 sequence is 17 residues long. Germline V gives CDR1 SGHRS, CDR2 YFSETQ. Between the trimmed V and J ends, which lost 7 bases and 0 bases, there was a span of 20 bases. The CDR3 region is CASRPRGATSSYNEQFF. The CDR3 nucleotides read TGCGCCAGCCGCCCCAGGGGCGCGACCTCCTCCTACAATGAGCAGTTCTTC. Filled out from reference TRBV5-1 and TRBJ2-1, the complete variable domain reads KAGVTQTPRYLIKTRGQQVTLSCSPISGHRSVSWYQQTPGQGLQFLFEYFSETQRNKGNFPGRFSGRQFSNSRSEMNVSTLELGDSALYLCASRPRGATSSYNEQFFGPGTRLTVL.

The V gene is TRBV2, the J gene TRBJ2-7, with D maybe TRBD1 (6 bases). This CDR3 region has 14 residues. Germline CDR1 reads SNHLY; CDR2 reads FYNNEI. V lost 7 bases, J lost 0 bases, and 13 bases lay in between. CDR3 protein: CASTPTGYSYEQYF. CDR3 bases: TGTGCCAGCACGCCGACAGGTTACTCCTACGAGCAGTACTTC.

The chain uses TRBV29-1 and TRBJ1-1, with a possible D match to TRBD1 (5 bases). V lost 1 base to trimming and J lost 5 bases, with 20 bases between them. The CDR3 extends over 16 amino acids. Germline assignment: CDR1 SQVTM and CDR2 ANQGSEA. The DNA of the CDR3 is TGCAGCGTTGAAGGTAATTCAGGGAAGGTTAGTACTGAAGCTTTCTTT. This gives the protein CSVEGNSGKVSTEAFF.

This clone has just one count. V and J are TRBV7-2 and TRBJ2-1; D is uncertain. The CDR3 loop spans 13 amino acids. The V end was cut by 10 bases, the J end by 2 bases, with 12 bases between. Germline values: CDR1 SGHTA, CDR2 FQGNSA. CDR3 amino acids: CATSTRPYNEQFF. CDR3 bases: TGTGCCACCTCTACGAGGCCCTACAATGAGCAGTTCTTC.

V usage is TRBV19 and J usage is TRBJ1-3; 8 nucleotides agree with TRBD1. Per germline, CDR1 LNHDA and CDR2 SQIVND (reference sequence). V dropped 7 bases and J dropped 1; count of bases not matched to a gene: 15. The CDR3 is 18 amino acids. CDR3: CASTPTPGQGTSGNTIYF. In DNA, the CDR3 is TGTGCCAGTACCCCCACCCCTGGACAGGGAACTTCTGGAAACACCATATATTTT.

The V and J genes are TRBV28 and TRBJ1-5, with a weak D call TRBD1 (5 bases). The CDR3 runs to 15 residues. V was shortened by 3 bases and J by 2 bases, with 11 bases between the two germline ends. CDR1 and CDR2 (germline): MDHEN, SYDVKM. CDR3 region: CASSFQGKGNQPQHF. The CDR3 bases are TGTGCCAGCAGTTTTCAGGGAAAGGGCAATCAGCCCCAGCATTTT.

The gene calls are TRBV6-1 and TRBJ2-1; the match to TRBD2 covers 11 bases. The V gene end was trimmed by 2 bases and the J gene end by 7 bases; junction bases not matched to a gene: 7. The CDR3 loop spans 16 amino acids. Germline V gene lookup returns CDR1 MNHNS and CDR2 SASEGT. CDR3 amino acids: CASSEPGASGGNEQFF. CDR3 DNA: TGTGCCAGCAGTGAACCGGGGGCTAGCGGGGGGAATGAGCAGTTCTTC.